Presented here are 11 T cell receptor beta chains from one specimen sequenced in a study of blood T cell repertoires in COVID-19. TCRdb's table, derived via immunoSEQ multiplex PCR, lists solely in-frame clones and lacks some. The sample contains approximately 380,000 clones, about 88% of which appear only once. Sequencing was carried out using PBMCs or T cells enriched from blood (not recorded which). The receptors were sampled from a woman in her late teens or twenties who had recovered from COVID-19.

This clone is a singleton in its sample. CDR3 coding DNA: TGTGCCAGCAGCGGGGGACTAGCGGGGGCCATCTACGAGCAGTACTTC. Translated: CASSGGLAGAIYEQYF. V and J are TRBV5-5 and TRBJ2-7; TRBD2 aligns across 14 bases. Germline trimming cut 4 bases from V and 3 bases from J; bases unmatched to any gene: 6. From germline, CDR1 is SGHKS and CDR2 YYEKEE (reference sequence). The CDR3 loop spans 16 amino acids. The full variable domain, with the rest looked up from reference TRBV5-5 and TRBJ2-7, is DAGVTQSPTHLIKTRGQQVTLRCSPISGHKSVSWYQQVLGQGPQFIFQYYEKEERGRGNFPDRFSARQFPNYSSELNVNALLLGDSALYLCASSGGLAGAIYEQYFGPGTRLTVT.

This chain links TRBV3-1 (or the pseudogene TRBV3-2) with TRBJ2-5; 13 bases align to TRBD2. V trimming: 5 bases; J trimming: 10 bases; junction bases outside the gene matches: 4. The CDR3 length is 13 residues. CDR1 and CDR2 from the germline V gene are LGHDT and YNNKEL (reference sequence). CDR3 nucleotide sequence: TGTGCCAGCAGCGGGACTAGCGGGGAAAGCCAGTACTTC. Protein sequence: CASSGTSGESQYF.

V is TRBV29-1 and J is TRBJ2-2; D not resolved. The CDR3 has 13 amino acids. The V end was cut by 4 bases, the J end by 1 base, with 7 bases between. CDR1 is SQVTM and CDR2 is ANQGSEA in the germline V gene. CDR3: CSVGTVNTGELFF. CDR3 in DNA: TGCAGCGTTGGAACAGTGAACACCGGGGAGCTGTTTTTT.

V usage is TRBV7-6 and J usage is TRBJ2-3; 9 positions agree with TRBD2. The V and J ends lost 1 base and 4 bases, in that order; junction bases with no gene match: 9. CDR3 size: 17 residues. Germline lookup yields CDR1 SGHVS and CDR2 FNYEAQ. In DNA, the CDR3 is TGTGCCAGCAGCTTAGGGGCGGCGGGGGGGCCCGCAGATACGCAGTATTTT. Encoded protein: CASSLGAAGGPADTQYF.

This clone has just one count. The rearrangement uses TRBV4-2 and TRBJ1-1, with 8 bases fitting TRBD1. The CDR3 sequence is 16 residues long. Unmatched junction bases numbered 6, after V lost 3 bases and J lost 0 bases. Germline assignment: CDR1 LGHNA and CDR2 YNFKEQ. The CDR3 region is CASSHEGTGMNTEAFF. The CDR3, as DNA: TGTGCCAGCAGCCACGAGGGGACAGGTATGAACACTGAAGCTTTCTTT.

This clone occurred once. The CDR3 is CASSLGPAGGQETQYF. The CDR3 DNA follows: TGTGCCAGCAGCTTAGGTCCCGCGGGGGGACAAGAGACCCAGTACTTC. V is TRBV7-3 and J is TRBJ2-5; 8 bases match TRBD2. Germline V lookup: CDR1 SGHTA, CDR2 FQGTGA. There are 16 residues in the CDR3. With 2 bases clipped from V and 2 bases from J, the junction kept 7 bases outside the gene matches.

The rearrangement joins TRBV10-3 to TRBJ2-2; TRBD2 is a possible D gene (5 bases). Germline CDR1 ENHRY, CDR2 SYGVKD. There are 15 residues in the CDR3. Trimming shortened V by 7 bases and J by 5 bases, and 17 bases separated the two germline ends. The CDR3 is CAITGSDIRTGELFF. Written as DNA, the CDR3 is TGTGCCATCACGGGGTCCGATATACGGACCGGGGAGCTGTTTTTT.

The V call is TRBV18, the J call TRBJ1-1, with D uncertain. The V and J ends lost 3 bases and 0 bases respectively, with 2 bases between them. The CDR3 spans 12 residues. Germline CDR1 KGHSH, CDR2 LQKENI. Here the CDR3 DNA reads TGTGCCAGCTCACCCTTGAACACTGAAGCTTTCTTT. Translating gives CASSPLNTEAFF. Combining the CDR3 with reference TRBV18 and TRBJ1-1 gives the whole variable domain NAGVMQNPRHLVRRRGQEARLRCSPMKGHSHVYWYRQLPEEGLKFMVYLQKENIIDESGMPKERFSAEFPKEGPSILRIQQVVRGDSAAYFCASSPLNTEAFFGQGTRLTVV.

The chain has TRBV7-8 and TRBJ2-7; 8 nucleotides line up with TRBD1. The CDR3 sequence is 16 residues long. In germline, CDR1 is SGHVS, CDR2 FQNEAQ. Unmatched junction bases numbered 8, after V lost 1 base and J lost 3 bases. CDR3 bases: TGTGCCAGCAGCTTAGGGGTGGGGACAGGAGACTACGAGCAGTACTTC. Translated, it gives CASSLGVGTGDYEQYF.

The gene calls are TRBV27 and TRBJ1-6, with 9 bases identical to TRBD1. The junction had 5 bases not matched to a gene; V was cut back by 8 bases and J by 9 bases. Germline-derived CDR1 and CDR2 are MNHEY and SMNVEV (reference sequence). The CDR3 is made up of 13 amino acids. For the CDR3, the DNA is TGTGCCAGCGGACGGACAGGGGTTTCACCCCTCCACTTT. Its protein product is CASGRTGVSPLHF.

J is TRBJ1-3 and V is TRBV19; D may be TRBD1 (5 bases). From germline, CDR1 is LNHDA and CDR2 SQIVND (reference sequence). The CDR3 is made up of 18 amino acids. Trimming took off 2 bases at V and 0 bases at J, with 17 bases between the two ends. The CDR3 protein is CASSIRTSTVNSGNTIYF. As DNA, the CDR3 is TGTGCCAGTAGTATACGGACCTCGACAGTCAACTCTGGAAACACCATATATTTT.